The source of this T cell receptor beta chain is a study of T cell responses to AZD1222 COVID-19 vaccine. Measured with immunoSEQ multiplex PCR; TCRdb has only the in-frame clones, and not every one. The sample lists 180,000 or so clones; around 89% were seen once. Germline loops: CDR1 SNHLY, CDR2 FYNNEI. V lost 6 bases, J lost 8 bases, and 10 bases lay in between. The CDR3 spans 12 residues. The rearrangement joins TRBV2 to TRBJ1-4; D is uncertain. The receptor was isolated from an adult who received the AZD1222 COVID-19 vaccine. The sequencing here drew on peripheral blood, taken 28 days after the second AZD1222 dose. In nucleotides, the CDR3 is TGTGCCAGCAGATTAGAGGGCGAAAAACTGTTTTTT. Amino acids: CASRLEGEKLFF.